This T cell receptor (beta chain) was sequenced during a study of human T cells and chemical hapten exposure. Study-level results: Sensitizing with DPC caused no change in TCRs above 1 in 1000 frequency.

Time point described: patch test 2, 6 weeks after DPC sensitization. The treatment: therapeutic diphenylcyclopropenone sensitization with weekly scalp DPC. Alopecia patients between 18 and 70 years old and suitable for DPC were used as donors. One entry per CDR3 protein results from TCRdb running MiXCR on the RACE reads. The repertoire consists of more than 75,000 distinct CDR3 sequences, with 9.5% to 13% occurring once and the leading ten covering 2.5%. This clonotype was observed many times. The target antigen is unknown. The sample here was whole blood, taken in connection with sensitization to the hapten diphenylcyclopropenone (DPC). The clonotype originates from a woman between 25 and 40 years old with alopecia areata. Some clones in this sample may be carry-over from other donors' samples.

This chain's CDR3 is CASSFSSDSNQPQHF. Here the CDR3 DNA reads TGTGCCAGCAGCTTCTCCAGCGATAGCAATCAGCCCCAGCATTTT. The chain employs TRBV7-9 and TRBJ1-5; D not resolved. Trimming cost V 3 bases and J 0 bases, with 9 bases left between them. CDR1 SEHNR and CDR2 FQNEAQ come from the germline V gene (reference sequence). The CDR3 spans 15 residues. Full variable domain (outside the CDR3, taken from reference TRBV7-9 and TRBJ1-5): DTGVSQNPRHKITKRGQNVTFRCDPISEHNRLYWYRQTLGQGPEFLTYFQNEAQLEKSRLLSDRFSAERPKGSFSTLEIQRTEQGDSAMYLCASSFSSDSNQPQHFGDGTRLSIL.